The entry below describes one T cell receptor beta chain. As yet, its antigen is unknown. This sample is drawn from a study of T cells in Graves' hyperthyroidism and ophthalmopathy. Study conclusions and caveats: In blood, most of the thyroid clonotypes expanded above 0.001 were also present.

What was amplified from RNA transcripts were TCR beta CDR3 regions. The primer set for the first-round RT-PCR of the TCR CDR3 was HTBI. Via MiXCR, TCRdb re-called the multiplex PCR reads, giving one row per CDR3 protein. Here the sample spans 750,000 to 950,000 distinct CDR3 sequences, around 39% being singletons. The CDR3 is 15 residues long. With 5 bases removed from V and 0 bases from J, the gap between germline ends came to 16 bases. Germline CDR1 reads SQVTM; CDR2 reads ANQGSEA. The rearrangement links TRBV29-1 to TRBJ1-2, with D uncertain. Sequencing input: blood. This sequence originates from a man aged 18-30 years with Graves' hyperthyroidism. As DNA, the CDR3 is TGCAGCGTTCGCCCACACGGATTCTCTAACTATGGCTACACCTTC. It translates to CSVRPHGFSNYGYTF.